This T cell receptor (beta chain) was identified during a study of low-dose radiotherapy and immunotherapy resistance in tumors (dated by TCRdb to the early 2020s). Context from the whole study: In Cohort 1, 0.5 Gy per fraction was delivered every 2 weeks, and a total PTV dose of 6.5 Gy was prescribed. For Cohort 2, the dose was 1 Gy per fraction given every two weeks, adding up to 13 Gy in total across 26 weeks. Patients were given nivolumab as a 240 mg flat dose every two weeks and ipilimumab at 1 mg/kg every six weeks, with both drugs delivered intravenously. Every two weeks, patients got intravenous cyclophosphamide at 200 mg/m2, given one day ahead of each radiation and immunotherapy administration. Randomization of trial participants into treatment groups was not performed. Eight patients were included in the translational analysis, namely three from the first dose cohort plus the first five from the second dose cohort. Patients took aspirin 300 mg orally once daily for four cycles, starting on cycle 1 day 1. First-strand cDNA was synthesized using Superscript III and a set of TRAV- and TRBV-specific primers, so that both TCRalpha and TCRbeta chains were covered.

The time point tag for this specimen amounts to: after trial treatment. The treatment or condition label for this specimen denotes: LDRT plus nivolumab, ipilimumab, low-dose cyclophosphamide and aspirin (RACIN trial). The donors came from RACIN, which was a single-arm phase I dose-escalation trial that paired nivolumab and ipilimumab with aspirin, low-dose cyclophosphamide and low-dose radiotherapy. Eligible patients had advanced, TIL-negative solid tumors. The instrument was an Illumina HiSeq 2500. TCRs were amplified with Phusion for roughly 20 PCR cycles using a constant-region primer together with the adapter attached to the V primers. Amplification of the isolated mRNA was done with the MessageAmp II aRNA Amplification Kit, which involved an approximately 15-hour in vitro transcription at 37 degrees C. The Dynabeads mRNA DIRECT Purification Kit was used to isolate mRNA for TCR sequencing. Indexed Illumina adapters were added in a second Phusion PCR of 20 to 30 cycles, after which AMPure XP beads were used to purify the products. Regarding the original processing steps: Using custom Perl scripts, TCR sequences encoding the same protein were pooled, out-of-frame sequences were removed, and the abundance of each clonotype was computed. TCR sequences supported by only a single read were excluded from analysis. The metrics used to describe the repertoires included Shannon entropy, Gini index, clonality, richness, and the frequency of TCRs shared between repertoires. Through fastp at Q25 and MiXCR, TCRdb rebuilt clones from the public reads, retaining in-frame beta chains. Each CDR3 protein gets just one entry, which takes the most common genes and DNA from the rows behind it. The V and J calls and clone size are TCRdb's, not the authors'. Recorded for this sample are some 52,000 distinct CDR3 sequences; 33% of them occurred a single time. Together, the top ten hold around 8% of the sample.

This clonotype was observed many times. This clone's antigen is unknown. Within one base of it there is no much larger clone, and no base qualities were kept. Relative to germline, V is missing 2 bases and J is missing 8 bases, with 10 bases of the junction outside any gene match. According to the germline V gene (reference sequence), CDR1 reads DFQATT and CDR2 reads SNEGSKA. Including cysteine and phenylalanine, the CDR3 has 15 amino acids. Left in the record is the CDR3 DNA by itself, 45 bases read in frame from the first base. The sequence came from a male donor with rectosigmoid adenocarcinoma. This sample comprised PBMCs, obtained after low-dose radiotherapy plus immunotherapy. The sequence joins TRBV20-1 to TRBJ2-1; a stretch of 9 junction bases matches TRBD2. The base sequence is TGCAGTGCTAGACTCGGGACTAGCATCGGCGATGAGCAGTTCTTC. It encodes CSARLGTSIGDEQFF.